What follows describes a single T cell receptor (beta chain). The data derive from a study of blood T cell repertoires in COVID-19. On the study more broadly: COVID-19 samples from acute and convalescent phases originated in the United States, Italy and Spain. PBMCs, B-cell-depleted T cells, or T cells were the source of the cDNA or gDNA that made up the material.

Per the original methods: Amplification with reference gene primers provided the estimates of nucleated cell counts. The assay was immunoSEQ multiplex PCR, and TCRdb's table has in-frame clones only and misses some. The V and J calls and clone size were taken over from that table, and D and trimming were inferred from the DNA. The table has some 110,000 clones, roughly 82% seen once. The ends lost 4 bases at V and 4 bases at J; junction bases unmatched: 3. Per germline, CDR1 SGHNT and CDR2 YENEEA. This CDR3 is built from 13 residues. The specimen was peripheral blood. The source is a man aged 60 to 69 with acute or convalescent COVID-19. The J gene is TRBJ1-1, the V gene TRBV11-3; TRBD1 agrees at 7 bases. The CDR3 spells CASSWDSRTEAFF. CDR3 nucleotides: TGTGCCAGCAGCTGGGACAGCCGCACTGAAGCTTTCTTT.